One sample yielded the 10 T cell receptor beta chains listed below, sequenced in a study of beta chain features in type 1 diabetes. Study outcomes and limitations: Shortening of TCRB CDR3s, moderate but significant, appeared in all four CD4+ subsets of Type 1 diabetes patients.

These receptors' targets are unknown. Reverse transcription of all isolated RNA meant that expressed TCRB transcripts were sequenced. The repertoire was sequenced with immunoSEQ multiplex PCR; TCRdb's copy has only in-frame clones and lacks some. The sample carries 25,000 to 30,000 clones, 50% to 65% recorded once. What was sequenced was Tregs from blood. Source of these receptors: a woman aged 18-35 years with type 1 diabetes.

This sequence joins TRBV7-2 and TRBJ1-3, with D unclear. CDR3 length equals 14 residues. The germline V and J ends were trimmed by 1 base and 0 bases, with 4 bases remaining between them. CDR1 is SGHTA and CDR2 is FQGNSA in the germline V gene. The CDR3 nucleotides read TGTGCCAGCAGCTTAGGAGTCTCTGGAAACACCATATATTTT. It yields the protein CASSLGVSGNTIYF.

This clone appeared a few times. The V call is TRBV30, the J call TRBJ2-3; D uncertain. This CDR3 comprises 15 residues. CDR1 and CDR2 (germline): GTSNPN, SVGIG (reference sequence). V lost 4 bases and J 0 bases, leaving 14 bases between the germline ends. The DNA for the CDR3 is TGTGCCTGGACCTCCGTCCCGGTTAGCACAGATACGCAGTATTTT. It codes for CAWTSVPVSTDTQYF.

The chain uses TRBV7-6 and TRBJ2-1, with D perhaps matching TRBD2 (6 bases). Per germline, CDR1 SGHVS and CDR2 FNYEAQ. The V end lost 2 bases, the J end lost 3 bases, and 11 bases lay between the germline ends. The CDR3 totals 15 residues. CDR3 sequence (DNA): TGTGCCAGCAGCTTATATCTAGCGAACTACAATGAGCAGTTCTTC. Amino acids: CASSLYLANYNEQFF. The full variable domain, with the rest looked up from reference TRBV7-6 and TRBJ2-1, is GAGVSQSPRYKVTKRGQDVALRCDPISGHVSLYWYRQALGQGPEFLTYFNYEAQQDKSGLPNDRFSAERPEGSISTLTIQRTEQRDSAMYRCASSLYLANYNEQFFGPGTRLTVL.

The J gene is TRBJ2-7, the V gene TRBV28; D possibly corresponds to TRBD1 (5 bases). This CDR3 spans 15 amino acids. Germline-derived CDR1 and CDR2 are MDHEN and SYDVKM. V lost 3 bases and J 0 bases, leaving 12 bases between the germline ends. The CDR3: CASSFDRWSSYEQYF. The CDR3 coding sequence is TGTGCCAGCAGTTTCGACAGATGGAGCTCCTACGAGCAGTACTTC.

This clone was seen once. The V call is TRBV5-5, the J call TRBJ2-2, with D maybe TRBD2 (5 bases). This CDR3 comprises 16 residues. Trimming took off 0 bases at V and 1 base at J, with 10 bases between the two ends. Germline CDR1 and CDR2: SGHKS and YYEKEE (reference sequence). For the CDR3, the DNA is TGTGCCAGCAGCTTGGGGGCTAGCCTGAACACCGGGGAGCTGTTTTTT. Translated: CASSLGASLNTGELFF.

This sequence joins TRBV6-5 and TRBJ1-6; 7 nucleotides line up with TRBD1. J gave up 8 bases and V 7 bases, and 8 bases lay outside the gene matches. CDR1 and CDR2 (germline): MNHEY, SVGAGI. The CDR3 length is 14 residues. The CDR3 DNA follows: TGTGCCAGCATACAGGGACAGAACCATTCACCCCTCCACTTT. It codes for CASIQGQNHSPLHF.

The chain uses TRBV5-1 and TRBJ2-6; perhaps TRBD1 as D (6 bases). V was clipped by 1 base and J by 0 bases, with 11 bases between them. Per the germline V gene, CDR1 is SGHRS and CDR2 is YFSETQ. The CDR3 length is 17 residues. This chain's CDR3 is CASSLWQGRSGANVLTF. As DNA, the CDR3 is TGCGCCAGCAGCTTGTGGCAGGGGCGCTCTGGGGCCAACGTCCTGACTTTC. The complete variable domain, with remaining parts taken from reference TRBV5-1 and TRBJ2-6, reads KAGVTQTPRYLIKTRGQQVTLSCSPISGHRSVSWYQQTPGQGLQFLFEYFSETQRNKGNFPGRFSGRQFSNSRSEMNVSTLELGDSALYLCASSLWQGRSGANVLTFGAGSRLTVL.

Here the CDR3 reads CASSLGSGSYEQYF. In DNA, the CDR3 is TGTGCCAGCAGCTTAGGTAGCGGATCCTACGAGCAGTACTTC. The rearrangement uses TRBV5-4 and TRBJ2-7; TRBD2 might be the D (6 bases). CDR1 and CDR2 (germline): SGHNT, YYREEE (reference sequence). Trimming took 2 bases from V and 1 from J, leaving 10 bases between them. The CDR3 contains 14 residues.

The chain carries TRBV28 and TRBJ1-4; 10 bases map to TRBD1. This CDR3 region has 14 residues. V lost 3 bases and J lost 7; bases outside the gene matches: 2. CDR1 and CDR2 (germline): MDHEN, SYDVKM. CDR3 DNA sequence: TGTGCCAGCAGTTTGCGGGACAGGGGTGAAAAACTGTTTTTT. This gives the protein CASSLRDRGEKLFF.

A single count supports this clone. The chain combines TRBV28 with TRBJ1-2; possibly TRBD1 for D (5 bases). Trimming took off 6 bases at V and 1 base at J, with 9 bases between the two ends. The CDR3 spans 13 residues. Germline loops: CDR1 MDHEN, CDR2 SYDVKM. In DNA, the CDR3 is TGTGCCAGCAGCAGGACATTTAACTATGGCTACACCTTC. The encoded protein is CASSRTFNYGYTF.